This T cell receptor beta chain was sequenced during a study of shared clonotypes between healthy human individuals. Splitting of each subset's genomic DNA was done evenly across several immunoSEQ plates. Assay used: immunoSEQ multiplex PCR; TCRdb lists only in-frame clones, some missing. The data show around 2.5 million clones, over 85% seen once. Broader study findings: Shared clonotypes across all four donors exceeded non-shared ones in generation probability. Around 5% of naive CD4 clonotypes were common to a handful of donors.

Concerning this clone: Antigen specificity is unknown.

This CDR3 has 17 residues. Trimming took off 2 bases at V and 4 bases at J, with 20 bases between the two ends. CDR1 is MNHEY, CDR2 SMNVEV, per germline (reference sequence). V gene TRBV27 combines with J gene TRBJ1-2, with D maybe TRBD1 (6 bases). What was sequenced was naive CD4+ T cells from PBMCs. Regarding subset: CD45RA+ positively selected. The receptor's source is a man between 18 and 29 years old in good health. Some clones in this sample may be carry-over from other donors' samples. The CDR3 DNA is TGTGCCAGCAGTTTAAACCGTGGATCCAGGGGCACCTATGGCTACACCTTC. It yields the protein CASSLNRGSRGTYGYTF.